This T cell receptor (beta chain) derives from a study of blood T cell repertoires in COVID-19. Profiled with immunoSEQ multiplex PCR; TCRdb holds only in-frame clones, not every one. The repertoire holds just under 150,000 clones, with roughly 87% as singletons. What was sequenced was peripheral blood. The TCR comes from a human donor in a cohort sampled during active COVID-19.

CDR3 sequence (DNA): TGCACCAGCAGCCAATCGGGACAGGGCGGCGATGAGCAGTTCTTC. This encodes CTSSQSGQGGDEQFF. The chain uses TRBV1 and TRBJ2-1; TRBD1 is the table's D call, not checked against the DNA. TRBV1 corresponds to a pseudogene. This CDR3 spans 15 amino acids.